Following are 16 T cell receptor beta chains from one sample sequenced in a study of CD8 T cells in Susac syndrome. Random-hexamer reverse transcription was applied to about 0.5 to 1 ug RNA. TCRdb recomputed calls from the immunoSEQ multiplex PCR reads with MiXCR, one row per CDR3 protein. The profile shows 150,000 to 200,000 distinct CDR3 sequences, 93% of them singletons. Specimen: CD4+ T cells from PBMCs. These receptors were collected from a human donor in good health.

The chain recombines TRBV20-1 with TRBJ2-7, with D possibly called TRBD1 or TRBD2 (5 bases each). The CDR3 contains 13 residues. Germline lookup yields CDR1 DFQATT and CDR2 SNEGSKA (reference sequence). Between the trimmed V and J ends, which lost 3 bases and 7 bases, there was a span of 16 bases. DNA for the CDR3: TGCAGTGCTAGCCTGAACCGGGACCATGAGCAGTACTTC. This codes for CSASLNRDHEQYF.

The chain joins TRBV20-1 to TRBJ2-1; TRBD2 aligns across 7 bases. The CDR3 is 11 residues long. CDR1 and CDR2 from the germline V gene are DFQATT and SNEGSKA (reference sequence). V shed 3 bases and J 7 bases; nucleotides not matched to a gene: 0. The CDR3 nucleotides are TGCAGTGCTAGGGGGGGGAATGAGCAGTTCTTC. Amino acids: CSARGGNEQFF.

This clonotype was seen once. The rearrangement uses TRBV7-2 and TRBJ1-1; D remains unclear. The CDR3 covers 14 residues. V lost 1 base and J 0 bases, leaving 6 bases between the germline ends. Germline CDR1 reads SGHTA; CDR2 reads FQGNSA. The CDR3 reads CASSLGFMNTEAFF. DNA for the CDR3: TGTGCCAGCAGCTTAGGTTTCATGAACACTGAAGCTTTCTTT.

The chain recombines TRBV29-1 with TRBJ1-1, with unresolved D. Germline V gene sequence: CDR1 SQVTM, CDR2 ANQGSEA. The V end was cut by 7 bases, the J end by 1 base, with 10 bases between. CDR3 length: 12 residues. CDR3 DNA sequence: TGCAGCGCGACCACAGCGAACACTGAAGCTTTCTTT. Residues: CSATTANTEAFF.

The V gene is TRBV7-9, the J gene TRBJ2-7; D is tentatively TRBD1 or TRBD2 (5 bases each). The CDR3 extends over 14 amino acids. The ends were cut back, 3 bases at V and 4 bases at J, with 13 bases in the middle. Germline V gene lookup returns CDR1 SEHNR and CDR2 FQNEAQ (reference sequence). The chain's CDR3 is CASSFLSGGYEQYV. The CDR3 DNA reads TGTGCCAGCAGCTTCCTCAGTGGGGGTTACGAGCAGTACGTC.

The chain is built from TRBV2 and TRBJ2-1; D possibly corresponds to TRBD1 (5 bases). The germline gives CDR1 SNHLY, CDR2 FYNNEI. The CDR3 loop spans 15 amino acids. V dropped 2 bases and J dropped 7 bases, with 15 bases sitting between them. The CDR3 here is CASSETDSFLNEQFF. DNA for the CDR3: TGTGCCAGCAGTGAAACTGACAGTTTTCTTAATGAGCAGTTCTTC.

In its sample, this clonotype was seen once. The J gene is TRBJ2-1, the V gene TRBV29-1, with D tentatively TRBD2 (6 bases). Germline V gives CDR1 SQVTM, CDR2 ANQGSEA. V was cut by 2 bases and J by 4 bases, with 21 bases left in between. The CDR3 covers 17 residues. The CDR3 sequence: CSVENPDWGGAYNEQFF. Written as DNA, the CDR3 is TGCAGCGTTGAAAACCCTGATTGGGGCGGGGCGTACAATGAGCAGTTCTTC.

The chain carries TRBV7-9 and TRBJ1-1; perhaps TRBD1 as D (5 bases). V was shortened by 8 bases and J by 11 bases, with 18 bases between the two germline ends. The length of the CDR3 is 12 residues. Germline loops: CDR1 SEHNR, CDR2 FQNEAQ (reference sequence). CDR3 nucleotides: TGTGCCAGCGATCTTACCCAGGGATACGCTTTCTTT. Residues: CASDLTQGYAFF.

The rearrangement joins TRBV7-2 to TRBJ2-7, with D uncertain. The germline CDR1 and CDR2 sequences are SGHTA and FQGNSA. The V end was cut by 5 bases, the J end by 5 bases, with 13 bases between. The CDR3 has 13 amino acids. The CDR3 nucleotides read TGTGCCAGCAGCCCTAGTCCTCTCCACGAGCAGTACTTC. Encoded protein: CASSPSPLHEQYF.

The rearrangement joins TRBV1 to TRBJ2-5. TRBV1 is noted as a pseudogene. This CDR3 comprises 13 residues. As DNA, the CDR3 is TGCACCAGCAGCCAAAGATCGGGGGAGACCCAGTACTTC. It is translated as CTSSQRSGETQYF.

The chain is built from TRBV30 and TRBJ1-5, with D perhaps TRBD1 (5 bases). The germline V gene has CDR1 GTSNPN and CDR2 SVGIG (reference sequence). The length of the CDR3 is 12 residues. Trimming left V 5 bases short and J 4 bases short, with 9 bases between. The CDR3 nucleotides read TGTGCCTGGGGAAGGGGAAATCAGCCCCAGCATTTT. Protein product: CAWGRGNQPQHF.

J is TRBJ2-1 and V is TRBV7-2; D gene unclear. CDR1 SGHTA and CDR2 FQGNSA come from the germline V gene. The length of the CDR3 is 16 residues. With 4 bases removed from V and 1 base from J, the gap between germline ends came to 14 bases. The CDR3 sequence is CASSSAMNPSYNEQFF. The CDR3 DNA is TGTGCCAGCAGCTCCGCTATGAATCCGTCCTACAATGAGCAGTTCTTC.

The chain couples TRBV7-9 to TRBJ2-1; no clear D gene. The germline CDR1 and CDR2 sequences are SEHNR and FQNEAQ (reference sequence). The CDR3 length is 14 residues. Trimming removed 3 bases from V and 9 bases from J, with 15 bases in between. The CDR3 DNA follows: TGTGCCAGCAGCTTCCGGACGTCCAAGGGTGAGCAGTTCTTC. As protein: CASSFRTSKGEQFF.

This clonotype was counted a single time. This chain uses TRBV12-3 or TRBV12-4 with TRBJ2-1, with D possibly being TRBD2 (7 bases). V shed 3 bases and J shed 8 bases, with 11 bases lying between them. This CDR3 comprises 13 residues. The CDR3 DNA sequence: TGTGCCAGCAGTTTGGTGGGGGGGCATGAGCAGTTCTTC. Translation gives CASSLVGGHEQFF.

The V and J genes are TRBV6-2 or TRBV6-3 and TRBJ2-7; 8 nucleotides line up with TRBD2. The CDR3 has 18 residues. CDR1 is MNHEY and CDR2 is SVGEGT in the germline V gene. The V gene end was trimmed by 0 bases and the J gene end by 3 bases; junction bases not matched to a gene: 13. The chain's CDR3 is CASSYSRIAGSLVYEQYV. The CDR3 DNA reads TGTGCCAGCAGTTACTCTAGAATAGCGGGGTCCCTCGTCTACGAGCAGTACGTC.

This CDR3 reads CASSLRGPGFSYNEQFF. The CDR3 DNA is TGTGCCAGCAGCTTACGAGGACCAGGCTTCTCCTACAATGAGCAGTTCTTC. The chain uses TRBV7-3 and TRBJ2-1; D gene uncertain. CDR3 length: 17 residues. Trimming left V 2 bases short and J 0 bases short, with 14 bases between. Germline CDR1 reads SGHTA; CDR2 reads FQGTGA. Variable domain in full (rest from reference TRBV7-3 and TRBJ2-1): GAGVSQTPSNKVTEKGKYVELRCDPISGHTALYWYRQSLGQGPEFLIYFQGTGAADDSGLPNDRFFAVRPEGSVSTLKIQRTERGDSAVYLCASSLRGPGFSYNEQFFGPGTRLTVL.